The 15 T cell receptor beta chains listed next were all sequenced from one sample in a study of blood T cells in healthy people across ages. Alongside a J-beta primer mix, a sample-barcoded 5' primer served in a second PCR lasting about 7 to 11 cycles. TCRdb passed the 5' RACE reads through MiXCR, listing each CDR3 protein once. The data show about 780,000 distinct CDR3 sequences, with around 24% seen just once and around 3% held by the top ten. This sample was shared with a second study, whose subject was T cells of mothers and their children.

The sample comprised blood. These TCRs come from a boy aged 5-17 years in good health.

The CDR3, as DNA: TGCAGTGCTAGAGATTCGCGCGGGGGGGGGAATGAGCAGTTCTTC. Residues: CSARDSRGGGNEQFF. This chain links TRBV20-1 with TRBJ2-1; TRBD2 agrees at 9 bases. CDR3 length: 15 residues. J was trimmed by 7 bases and V by 0 bases; bases with no gene match: 7. Per the germline V gene, CDR1 is DFQATT and CDR2 is SNEGSKA (reference sequence).

There are a few counts of this clonotype. V gene TRBV9 combines with J gene TRBJ1-6, with no clear D. Germline assignment: CDR1 SGDLS and CDR2 YYNGEE. The V end was cut by 0 bases, the J end by 5 bases, with 9 bases between. The CDR3 is 15 amino acids. CDR3 coding DNA: TGTGCCAGCAGCGTAGCCCACGACAATAATTCACCCCTCCACTTT. Its translation: CASSVAHDNNSPLHF. The whole variable domain, remainder taken from reference TRBV9 and TRBJ1-6, is DSGVTQTPKHLITATGQRVTLRCSPRSGDLSVYWYQQSLDQGLQFLIQYYNGEERAKGNILERFSAQQFPDLHSELNLSSLELGDSALYFCASSVAHDNNSPLHFGNGTRLTVT.

The V and J genes are TRBV20-1 and TRBJ1-1; D is perhaps TRBD1 (6 bases). V was trimmed by 5 bases and J by 2 bases, leaving 12 bases between them. In germline, CDR1 is DFQATT, CDR2 SNEGSKA (reference sequence). The CDR3 is 13 residues long. In nucleotides, the CDR3 is TGCAGTGCTCGATCGGACAGTAACACTGAAGCTTTCTTT. This encodes CSARSDSNTEAFF.

This clonotype was recorded a few times. The chain links TRBV25-1 to TRBJ2-6, with 12 bases aligning to TRBD1. Looked up from germline, CDR1 is MGHDK and CDR2 is SYGVNS. Unmatched junction bases numbered 9, after V lost 4 bases and J lost 2 bases. This CDR3 comprises 19 residues. CDR3 sequence reads: CASSGHIGTGGTGANVLTF. The CDR3 bases are TGTGCCAGCAGTGGCCACATCGGGACAGGGGGCACTGGGGCCAACGTCCTGACTTTC.

The chain uses TRBV2 and TRBJ2-1; 7 bases map to TRBD2. Trimming at V came to 4 bases and at J to 4 bases, leaving 7 bases not matched to a gene. The CDR3 has 15 residues. Germline V gene lookup returns CDR1 SNHLY and CDR2 FYNNEI. The CDR3 bases are TGTGCCAGCAGTGGGGAGGGATATGTTTACAATGAGCAGTTCTTC. Protein sequence: CASSGEGYVYNEQFF.

The chain combines TRBV5-1 with TRBJ1-2; D possibly corresponds to TRBD1 (5 bases). V was cut by 3 bases and J by 3 bases, with 15 bases left in between. Per germline, CDR1 SGHRS and CDR2 YFSETQ. CDR3 size: 15 residues. CDR3 sequence (DNA): TGCGCCAGCAGCTATATCCAGGGATTTGACTATGGCTACACCTTC. Translating it yields CASSYIQGFDYGYTF.

The chain links TRBV30 to TRBJ2-2, with D tentatively TRBD1 or TRBD2 (5 bases each). V was pared by 0 bases and J by 5 bases, with 10 bases between. CDR1 and CDR2 (germline): GTSNPN, SVGIG (reference sequence). This CDR3 is built from 14 residues. The chain's CDR3 is CAWSVTGGTGELFF. As DNA, the CDR3 is TGTGCCTGGAGTGTAACAGGAGGAACCGGGGAGCTGTTTTTT.

V gene TRBV7-9 combines with J gene TRBJ1-6, with unresolved D. Looked up from germline, CDR1 is SEHNR and CDR2 is FQNEAQ (reference sequence). Trimming shortened V by 4 bases and J by 6 bases, and 7 bases separated the two germline ends. The CDR3 length is 13 residues. Here the CDR3 reads CASSSPLNSPLHF. CDR3 sequence (DNA): TGTGCCAGCAGCTCCCCCCTTAATTCACCCCTCCACTTT.

This chain joins TRBV5-5 and TRBJ2-5; 10 positions match TRBD2. Trimming cost V 4 bases and J 2 bases; bases outside gene matches: 5. The CDR3 is 15 residues long. The germline gives CDR1 SGHKS, CDR2 YYEKEE (reference sequence). CDR3 nucleotide sequence: TGTGCCAGCAGCAGATCACTAGCGGGACAAGAGACCCAGTACTTC. Protein sequence: CASSRSLAGQETQYF.

The gene calls are TRBV27 and TRBJ1-2; D is unresolved. The CDR3 has 13 residues. Trimming cost V 5 bases and J 3 bases, with 10 bases left between them. Germline loops: CDR1 MNHEY, CDR2 SMNVEV (reference sequence). The DNA of the CDR3 is TGTGCCAGCAGTACACGGTGGGACTATGGCTACACCTTC. Encoded protein: CASSTRWDYGYTF.

The chain recombines TRBV10-1 with TRBJ2-5; the D gene is possibly TRBD1 (5 bases). Germline lookup yields CDR1 WNHNN and CDR2 SYGVQD (reference sequence). The CDR3 extends over 13 amino acids. V was cut by 4 bases and J by 3 bases, with 9 bases left in between. The CDR3 DNA reads as TGCGCCAGCAGTGGACAGACCAAAGAGACCCAGTACTTC. Translated: CASSGQTKETQYF.

In this sample, this clonotype turned up a few times. This chain connects TRBV5-1 to TRBJ2-5; TRBD2 aligns across 12 bases. This CDR3 has 16 residues. Trimming cost V 1 base and J 4 bases; bases outside gene matches: 5. Germline assignment: CDR1 SGHRS and CDR2 YFSETQ. The CDR3 DNA follows: TGCGCCAGCAGCTTGCTAGCGGGGGGGCCTTCAGAGACCCAGTACTTC. Its translation is CASSLLAGGPSETQYF.

V and J are TRBV20-1 and TRBJ2-5; D gene uncertain. The DNA end is more similar to TRBJ2-7, so the J call may be wrong. The CDR3 length is 12 residues. Germline V gives CDR1 DFQATT, CDR2 SNEGSKA (reference sequence). CDR3 nucleotide sequence: TGCAGTGCTTCGACACCTTCCTACGAGCAGTACTTC. Amino acid sequence: CSASTPSYEQYF.

The rearrangement links TRBV29-1 to TRBJ1-2; D not certain. This CDR3 region has 13 residues. Germline V gives CDR1 SQVTM, CDR2 ANQGSEA. The V end was cut by 5 bases, the J end by 0 bases, with 10 bases between. The CDR3 region is CSVLKHANYGYTF. For the CDR3, the DNA is TGCAGCGTTCTCAAACACGCTAACTATGGCTACACCTTC.

This clonotype was seen more than once but under ten times. The chain recombines TRBV7-2 with TRBJ1-4, with no clear D. This CDR3 contains 14 residues. CDR1 is SGHTA and CDR2 is FQGNSA in the germline V gene. V gave up 2 bases and J gave up 0 bases, with 4 bases separating them. The CDR3 is CASSLPATNEKLFF. The CDR3 DNA reads TGTGCCAGCAGCTTACCTGCAACTAATGAAAAACTGTTTTTT.